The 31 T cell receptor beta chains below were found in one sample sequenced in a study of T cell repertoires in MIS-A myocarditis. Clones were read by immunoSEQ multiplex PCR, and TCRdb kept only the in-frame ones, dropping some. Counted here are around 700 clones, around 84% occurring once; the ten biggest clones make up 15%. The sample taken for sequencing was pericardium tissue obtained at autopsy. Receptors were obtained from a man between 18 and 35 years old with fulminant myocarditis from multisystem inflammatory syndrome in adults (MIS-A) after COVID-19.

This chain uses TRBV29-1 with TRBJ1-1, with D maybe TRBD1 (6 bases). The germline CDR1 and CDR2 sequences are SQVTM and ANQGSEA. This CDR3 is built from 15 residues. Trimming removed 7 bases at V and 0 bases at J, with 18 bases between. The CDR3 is CSAAQGWGMNTEAFF. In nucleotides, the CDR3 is TGCAGCGCTGCACAGGGATGGGGTATGAACACTGAAGCTTTCTTT. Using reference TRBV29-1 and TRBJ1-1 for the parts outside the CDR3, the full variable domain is SAVISQKPSRDICQRGTSLTIQCQVDSQVTMMFWYRQQPGQSLTLIATANQGSEATYESGFVIDKFPISRPNLTFSTLTVSNMSPEDSSIYLCSAAQGWGMNTEAFFGQGTRLTVV.

The CDR3 loop is CASSPRGGNQPQHF. Here the CDR3 DNA reads TGTGCCAGCAGCCCCCGAGGTGGGAATCAGCCCCAGCATTTT. V usage is TRBV3-1 (or the pseudogene TRBV3-2) and J usage is TRBJ1-5; D is unclear. In germline, CDR1 is LGHDT, CDR2 YNNKEL (reference sequence). V was clipped by 4 bases and J by 4 bases, with 11 bases between them. This CDR3 has 14 residues.

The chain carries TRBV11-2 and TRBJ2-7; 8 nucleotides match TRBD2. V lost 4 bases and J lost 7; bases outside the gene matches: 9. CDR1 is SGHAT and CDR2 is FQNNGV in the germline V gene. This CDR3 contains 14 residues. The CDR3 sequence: CASSSLTRGGEQYF. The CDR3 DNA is TGTGCCAGCAGCTCCCTTACACGGGGGGGGGAGCAGTACTTC.

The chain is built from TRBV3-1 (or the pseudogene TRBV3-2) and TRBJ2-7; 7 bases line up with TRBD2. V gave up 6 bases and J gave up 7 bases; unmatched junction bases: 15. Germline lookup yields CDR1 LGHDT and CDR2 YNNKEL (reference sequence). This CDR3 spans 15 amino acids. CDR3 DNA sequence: TGTGCCAGCAGTTCAAACAGAGCTCCGGGGGGTGAGCAGTACTTC. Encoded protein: CASSSNRAPGGEQYF.

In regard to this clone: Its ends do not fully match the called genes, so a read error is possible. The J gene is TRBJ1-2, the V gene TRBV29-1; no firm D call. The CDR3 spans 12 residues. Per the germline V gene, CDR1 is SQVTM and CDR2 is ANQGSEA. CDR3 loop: CSVEGLDYGYTF. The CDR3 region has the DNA TGCAGCGTCGAAGGGTTGGACTATGGCTACACCTTC.

The CDR3 nucleotides are TGTGCCAGCAGTCCGACCTGGGGGGCGGGGGAGCAGTACTTC. Protein sequence: CASSPTWGAGEQYF. The V call is TRBV28, the J call TRBJ2-7; D is perhaps TRBD1 or TRBD2 (6 bases each). This CDR3 has 14 residues. Trimming removed 5 bases at V and 7 bases at J, with 18 bases between. Per the germline V gene, CDR1 is MDHEN and CDR2 is SYDVKM.

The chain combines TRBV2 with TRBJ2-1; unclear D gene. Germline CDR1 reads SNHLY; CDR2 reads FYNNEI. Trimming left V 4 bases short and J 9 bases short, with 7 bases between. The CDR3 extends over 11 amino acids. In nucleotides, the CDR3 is TGTGCCAGCAGTGTTCGGGCTGAGCAGTTCTTC. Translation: CASSVRAEQFF.

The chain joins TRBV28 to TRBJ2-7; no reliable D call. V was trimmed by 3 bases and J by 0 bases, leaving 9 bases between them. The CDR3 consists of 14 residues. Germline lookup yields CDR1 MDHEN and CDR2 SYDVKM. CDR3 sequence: CASSFGRNSYEQYF. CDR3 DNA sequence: TGTGCCAGCAGTTTTGGGCGGAACTCCTACGAGCAGTACTTC.

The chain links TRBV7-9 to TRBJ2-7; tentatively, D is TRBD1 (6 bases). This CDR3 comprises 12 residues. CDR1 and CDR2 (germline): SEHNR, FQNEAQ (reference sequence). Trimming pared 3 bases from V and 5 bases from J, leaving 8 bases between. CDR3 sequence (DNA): TGTGCCAGCAGCTTCGACAGGAACGAGCAGTACTTC. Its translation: CASSFDRNEQYF.

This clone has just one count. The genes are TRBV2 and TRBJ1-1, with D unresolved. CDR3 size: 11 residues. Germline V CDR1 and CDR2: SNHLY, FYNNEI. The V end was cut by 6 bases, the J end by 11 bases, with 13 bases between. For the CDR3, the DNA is TGTGCCAGCAGGCCGGGAGCCGTGGCTTTCTTT. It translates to CASRPGAVAFF. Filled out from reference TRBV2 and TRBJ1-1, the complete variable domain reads EPEVTQTPSHQVTQMGQEVILRCVPISNHLYFYWYRQILGQKVEFLVSFYNNEISEKSEIFDDQFSVERPDGSNFTLKIRSTKLEDSAMYFCASRPGAVAFFGQGTRLTVV.

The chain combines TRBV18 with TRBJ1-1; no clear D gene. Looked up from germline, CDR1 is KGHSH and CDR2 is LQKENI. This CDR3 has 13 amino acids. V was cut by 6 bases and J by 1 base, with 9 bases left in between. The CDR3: CASSSTQNTEAFF. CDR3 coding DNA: TGTGCCAGCTCGTCTACTCAGAACACTGAAGCTTTCTTT.

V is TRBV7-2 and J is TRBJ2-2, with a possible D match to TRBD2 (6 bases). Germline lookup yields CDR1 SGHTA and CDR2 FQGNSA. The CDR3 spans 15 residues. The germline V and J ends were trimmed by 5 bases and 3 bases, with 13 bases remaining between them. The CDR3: CASSPFGGDTGELFF. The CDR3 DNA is TGTGCCAGCAGCCCTTTCGGGGGAGACACCGGGGAGCTGTTTTTT.

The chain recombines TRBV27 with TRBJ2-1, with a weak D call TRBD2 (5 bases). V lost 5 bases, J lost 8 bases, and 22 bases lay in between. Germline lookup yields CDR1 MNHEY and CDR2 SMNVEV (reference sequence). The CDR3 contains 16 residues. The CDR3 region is CASSPLSSGGRHEQFF. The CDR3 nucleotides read TGTGCCAGCAGTCCCCTGTCGAGTGGAGGTAGACATGAGCAGTTCTTC.

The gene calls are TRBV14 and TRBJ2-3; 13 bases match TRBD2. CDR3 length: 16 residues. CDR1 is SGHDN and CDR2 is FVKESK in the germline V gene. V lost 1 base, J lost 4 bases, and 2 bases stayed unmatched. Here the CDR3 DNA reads TGTGCCAGCAGCCAAGGGACTAGCGGGGGCGCAGATACGCAGTATTTT. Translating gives CASSQGTSGGADTQYF. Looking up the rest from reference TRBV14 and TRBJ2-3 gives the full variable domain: EAGVTQFPSHSVIEKGQTVTLRCDPISGHDNLYWYRRVMGKEIKFLLHFVKESKQDESGMPNNRFLAERTGGTYSTLKVQPAELEDSGVYFCASSQGTSGGADTQYFGPGTRLTVL.

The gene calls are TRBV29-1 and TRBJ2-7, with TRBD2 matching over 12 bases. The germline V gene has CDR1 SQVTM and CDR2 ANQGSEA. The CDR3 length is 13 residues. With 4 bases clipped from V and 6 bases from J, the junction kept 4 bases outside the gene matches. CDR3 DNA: TGCAGCGTTGGGACTAGCGGGGTGGGCGAGCAGTACTTC. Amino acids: CSVGTSGVGEQYF.

For the CDR3, the DNA is TGTGCCAGCAGACGACTAGCGGGTGGGGGCAATGAGCAGTTCTTC. This encodes CASRRLAGGGNEQFF. The chain joins TRBV28 to TRBJ2-1, with 10 positions matching TRBD2. Germline V gene lookup returns CDR1 MDHEN and CDR2 SYDVKM. The CDR3 covers 15 residues. J lost 6 bases, V lost 6 bases, and 8 bases had no gene match.

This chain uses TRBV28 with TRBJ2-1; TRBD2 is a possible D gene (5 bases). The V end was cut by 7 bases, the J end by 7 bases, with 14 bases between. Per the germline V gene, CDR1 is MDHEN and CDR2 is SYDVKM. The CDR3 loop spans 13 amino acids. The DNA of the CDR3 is TGTGCCAGCAAGAATGAGGGAAGAAATGAGCAGTTCTTC. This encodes CASKNEGRNEQFF.

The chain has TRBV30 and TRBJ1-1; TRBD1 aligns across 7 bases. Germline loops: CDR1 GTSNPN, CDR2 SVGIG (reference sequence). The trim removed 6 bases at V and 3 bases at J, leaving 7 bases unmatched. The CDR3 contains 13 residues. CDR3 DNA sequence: TGTGCCTGTTCCGGGACAGCATACACTGAAGCTTTCTTT. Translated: CACSGTAYTEAFF.

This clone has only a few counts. The CDR3 nucleotides are TGTGCCAGCAGCGTAGCGACGGGGACTGAAGCTTTCTTT. As protein: CASSVATGTEAFF. The chain combines TRBV9 with TRBJ1-1; D remains unclear. The CDR3 contains 13 residues. Trimming pared 0 bases from V and 5 bases from J, leaving 8 bases between. CDR1 SGDLS and CDR2 YYNGEE come from the germline V gene.

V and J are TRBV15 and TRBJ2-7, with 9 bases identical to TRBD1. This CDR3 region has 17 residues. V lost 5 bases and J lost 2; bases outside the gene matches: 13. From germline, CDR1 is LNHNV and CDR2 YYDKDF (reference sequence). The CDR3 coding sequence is TGTGCCACCAGCGGTGGCCTTACCGGGACAGGGACCTACGAGCAGTACTTC. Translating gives CATSGGLTGTGTYEQYF.

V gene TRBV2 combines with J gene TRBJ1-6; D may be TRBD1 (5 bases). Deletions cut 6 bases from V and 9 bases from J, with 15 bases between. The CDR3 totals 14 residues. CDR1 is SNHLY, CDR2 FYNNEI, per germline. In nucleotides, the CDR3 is TGTGCCAGCAGCGCTGGGGGTCTTCCTTCACCCCTCCACTTT. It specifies CASSAGGLPSPLHF.

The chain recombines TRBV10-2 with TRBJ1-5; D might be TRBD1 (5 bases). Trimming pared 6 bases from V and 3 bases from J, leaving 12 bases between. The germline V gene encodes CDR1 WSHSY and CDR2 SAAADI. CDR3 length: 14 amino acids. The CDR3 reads CASSDSLLNQPQHF. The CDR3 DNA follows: TGCGCCAGCAGCGACAGTCTCCTCAATCAGCCCCAGCATTTT.

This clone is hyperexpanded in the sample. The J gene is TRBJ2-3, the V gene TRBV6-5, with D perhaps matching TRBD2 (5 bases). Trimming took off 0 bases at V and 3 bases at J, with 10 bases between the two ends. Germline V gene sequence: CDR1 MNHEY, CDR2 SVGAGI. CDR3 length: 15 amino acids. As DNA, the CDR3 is TGTGCCAGCAGTTACTCCAGCGGATTTACAGATACGCAGTATTTT. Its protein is CASSYSSGFTDTQYF.

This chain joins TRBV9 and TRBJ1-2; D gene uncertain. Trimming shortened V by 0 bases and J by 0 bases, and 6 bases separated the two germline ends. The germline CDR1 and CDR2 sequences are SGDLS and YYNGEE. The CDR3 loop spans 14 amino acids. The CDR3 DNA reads TGTGCCAGCAGCGTAGGGTCGGCTAACTATGGCTACACCTTC. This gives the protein CASSVGSANYGYTF. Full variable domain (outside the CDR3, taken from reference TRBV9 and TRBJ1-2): DSGVTQTPKHLITATGQRVTLRCSPRSGDLSVYWYQQSLDQGLQFLIQYYNGEERAKGNILERFSAQQFPDLHSELNLSSLELGDSALYFCASSVGSANYGYTFGSGTRLTVV.

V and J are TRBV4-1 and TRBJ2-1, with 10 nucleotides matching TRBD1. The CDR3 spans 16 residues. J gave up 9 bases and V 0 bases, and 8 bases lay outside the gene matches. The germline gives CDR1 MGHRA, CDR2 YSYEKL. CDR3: CASSQEGGQGYGEQFF. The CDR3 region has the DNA TGCGCCAGCAGCCAAGAGGGGGGACAGGGGTACGGTGAGCAGTTCTTC.

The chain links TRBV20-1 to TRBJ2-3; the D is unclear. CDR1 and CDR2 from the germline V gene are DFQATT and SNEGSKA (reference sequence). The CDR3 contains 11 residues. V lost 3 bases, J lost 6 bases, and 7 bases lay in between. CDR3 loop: CSASDYDTQYF. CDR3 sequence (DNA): TGCAGTGCTAGCGATTATGATACGCAGTATTTT.

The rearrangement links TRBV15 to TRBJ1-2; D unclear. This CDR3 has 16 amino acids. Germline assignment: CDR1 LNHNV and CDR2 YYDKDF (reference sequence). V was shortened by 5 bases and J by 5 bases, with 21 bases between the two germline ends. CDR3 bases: TGTGCCACCAGCTCCCGGACCTTTCTCTCCTCTTATGGCTACACCTTC. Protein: CATSSRTFLSSYGYTF.

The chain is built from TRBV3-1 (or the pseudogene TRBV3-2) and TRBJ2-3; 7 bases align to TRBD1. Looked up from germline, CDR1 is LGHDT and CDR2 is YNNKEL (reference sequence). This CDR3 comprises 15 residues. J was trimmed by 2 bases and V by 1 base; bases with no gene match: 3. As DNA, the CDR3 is TGTGCCAGCAGCCAAGGGACAGGTCACACAGATACGCAGTATTTT. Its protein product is CASSQGTGHTDTQYF.

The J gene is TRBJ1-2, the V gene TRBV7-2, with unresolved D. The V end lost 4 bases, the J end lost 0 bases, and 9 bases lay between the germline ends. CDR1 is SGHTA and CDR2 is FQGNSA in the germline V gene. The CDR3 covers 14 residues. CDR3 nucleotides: TGTGCCAGCAGCTCCCCCGGAGCTAACTATGGCTACACCTTC. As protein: CASSSPGANYGYTF.

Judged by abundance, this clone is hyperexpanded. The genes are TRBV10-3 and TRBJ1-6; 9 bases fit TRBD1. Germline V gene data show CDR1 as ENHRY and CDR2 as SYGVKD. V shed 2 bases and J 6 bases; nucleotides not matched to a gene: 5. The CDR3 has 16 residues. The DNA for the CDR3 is TGTGCCATCAGTGAGCCGGGACAGGGAGGTAATTCACCCCTCCACTTT. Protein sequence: CAISEPGQGGNSPLHF.

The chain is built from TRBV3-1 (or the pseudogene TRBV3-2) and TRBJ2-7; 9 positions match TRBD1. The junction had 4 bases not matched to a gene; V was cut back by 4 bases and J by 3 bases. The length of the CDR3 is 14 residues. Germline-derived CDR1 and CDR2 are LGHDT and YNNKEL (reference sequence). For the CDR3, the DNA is TGTGCCAGCAGCCGGACAGGGGCCGGCTACGAGCAGTACTTC. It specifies CASSRTGAGYEQYF.